The next 28 T cell receptor beta chains were all read from a single sample in a study of blood T cell repertoires in COVID-19 (dated by TCRdb to 2018 to 2021). Libraries were constructed by the immunoSEQ multiplex PCR assay. This immuneACCESS table, as held by TCRdb, lists in-frame sequences with V and J called but not all clones. Of the missing ones, under half trace to an unresolved V gene in checked studies; the others have no known cause. A total of over 65,000 clones appear in this sample, about 87% of them only once. Roughly 1.2% of the sample is taken by the ten largest. The sequencing sample was made of peripheral blood. Receptors originate from a human donor in a cohort sampled during active COVID-19.

The chain couples TRBV5-1 to TRBJ2-2, with a possible D match to TRBD1 (5 bases). The ends were cut back, 0 bases at V and 10 bases at J, with 10 bases in the middle. Germline V CDR1 and CDR2: SGHRS, YFSETQ. The CDR3 runs to 13 residues. CDR3 region: CASSLEGPQELFF. DNA for the CDR3: TGCGCCAGCAGCTTGGAGGGGCCCCAGGAGCTGTTTTTT.

CDR3 loop: CASSQAPSSLIEREQFF. CDR3 sequence (DNA): TGTGCCAGCAGCCAAGCGCCTTCTAGCCTAATAGAACGAGAGCAGTTCTTC. This chain uses TRBV3-1 (or the pseudogene TRBV3-2) with TRBJ2-1; possibly TRBD2 for D (5 bases). Germline V gene lookup returns CDR1 LGHDT and CDR2 YNNKEL (reference sequence). V dropped 1 base and J dropped 10 bases, with 23 bases sitting between them. This CDR3 region has 17 residues.

J is TRBJ2-7 and V is TRBV15, with 8 bases that match TRBD1. V trimming: 4 bases; J trimming: 5 bases; junction bases outside the gene matches: 13. This CDR3 is built from 16 residues. Germline V lookup: CDR1 LNHNV, CDR2 YYDKDF (reference sequence). As DNA, the CDR3 is TGTGCCACCAGCACAGACGGGACAGGTATAGGGAACGAGCAGTACTTC. This gives the protein CATSTDGTGIGNEQYF.

The CDR3 is CASSPGLAGGPSQETQYF. The CDR3 DNA reads TGTGCCAGCAGCCCCGGGCTAGCGGGAGGGCCCTCACAAGAGACCCAGTACTTC. The chain couples TRBV28 to TRBJ2-5; 12 bases map to TRBD2. CDR3 size: 18 residues. V dropped 6 bases and J dropped 2; count of bases not matched to a gene: 13. Germline V gene lookup returns CDR1 MDHEN and CDR2 SYDVKM.

The genes are TRBV5-1 and TRBJ1-2, with D tentatively TRBD1 (5 bases). This CDR3 has 13 amino acids. Trimming left V 4 bases short and J 6 bases short, with 13 bases between. Germline-derived CDR1 and CDR2 are SGHRS and YFSETQ. The CDR3 loop is CASSITGDHGYTF. CDR3 DNA: TGCGCCAGCAGCATTACAGGCGATCATGGCTACACCTTC. Supplemented by reference TRBV5-1 and TRBJ1-2, the full variable domain reads KAGVTQTPRYLIKTRGQQVTLSCSPISGHRSVSWYQQTPGQGLQFLFEYFSETQRNKGNFPGRFSGRQFSNSRSEMNVSTLELGDSALYLCASSITGDHGYTFGSGTRLTVV.

The CDR3 DNA sequence: TGCAGCGTCGAGGCACTAGACAGGTTAGGCTACACCTTC. Amino acid sequence: CSVEALDRLGYTF. This chain joins TRBV29-1 and TRBJ1-2, with TRBD1 as a possible D gene (6 bases). Germline V gene lookup returns CDR1 SQVTM and CDR2 ANQGSEA. This CDR3 is 13 amino acids long. Trimming took 6 bases from V and 8 from J, leaving 19 bases between them.

The sample holds one count of this clone. The chain couples TRBV5-1 to TRBJ1-4; 8 nucleotides agree with TRBD1. This CDR3 contains 16 residues. Germline lookup yields CDR1 SGHRS and CDR2 YFSETQ. V dropped 3 bases and J dropped 5; count of bases not matched to a gene: 9. The chain's CDR3 is CASSSGTGGGNEKLFF. The CDR3 DNA is TGCGCCAGCAGCTCTGGGACAGGCGGAGGGAATGAAAAACTGTTTTTT.

The gene calls are TRBV7-8 and TRBJ1-3, with 10 bases matching TRBD1. Germline assignment: CDR1 SGHVS and CDR2 FQNEAQ. CDR3 length: 17 amino acids. V trimming: 3 bases; J trimming: 1 base; junction bases outside the gene matches: 6. CDR3 nucleotide sequence: TGTGCCAGCAGCTTCGACAGGGGGCAGTCTTCTGGAAACACCATATATTTT. As protein: CASSFDRGQSSGNTIYF. Drawing the rest from reference TRBV7-8 and TRBJ1-3, the complete variable domain is GAGVSQSPRYKVAKRGQDVALRCDPISGHVSLFWYQQALGQGPEFLTYFQNEAQLDKSGLPSDRFFAERPEGSVSTLKIQRTQQEDSAVYLCASSFDRGQSSGNTIYFGEGSWLTVV.

The chain has TRBV6-5 and TRBJ2-3; the D gene is possibly TRBD1 (6 bases). Germline V lookup: CDR1 MNHEY, CDR2 SVGAGI. The length of the CDR3 is 15 residues. Deletions cut 2 bases from V and 4 bases from J, with 13 bases between. CDR3 sequence reads: CASSYTGRPPDTQYF. The CDR3 region has the DNA TGTGCCAGCAGTTACACAGGGCGCCCCCCAGATACGCAGTATTTT.

The V gene is TRBV10-3, the J gene TRBJ2-3; D not certain. Germline CDR1 is ENHRY and CDR2 is SYGVKD. With 0 bases removed from V and 1 base from J, the gap between germline ends came to 11 bases. The CDR3 runs 16 residues. This chain's CDR3 is CAISESGPIGTDTQYF. The CDR3 coding sequence is TGTGCCATCAGTGAGTCGGGCCCAATAGGCACAGATACGCAGTATTTT.

This clone is a singleton in its sample. V and J are TRBV7-9 and TRBJ2-3; 13 bases align to TRBD2. V dropped 4 bases and J dropped 3; count of bases not matched to a gene: 4. There are 16 residues in the CDR3. The V gene's germline CDR1 is SEHNR and CDR2 FQNEAQ (reference sequence). The CDR3 region is CASSSGTSGTTDTQYF. CDR3 nucleotides: TGTGCCAGCAGCTCCGGGACTAGCGGGACAACAGATACGCAGTATTTT.

This chain links TRBV7-9 with TRBJ2-6; no reliable D call. Germline V gene data show CDR1 as SEHNR and CDR2 as FQNEAQ (reference sequence). Trimming stripped 3 bases from V and 0 bases from J, with 6 bases between. CDR3 size: 15 residues. The DNA of the CDR3 is TGTGCCAGCAGCTTCACGGGCTCTGGGGCCAACGTCCTGACTTTC. Translation gives CASSFTGSGANVLTF.

A few counts support this clone. Other DNA sequences of this sample code for an identical CDR3. In DNA, the CDR3 is TGTGCCACCAGTGATACCGGGACAGGGGGCGGCTACACCTTC. Translating it yields CATSDTGTGGGYTF. This chain uses TRBV24-1 with TRBJ1-2, with 12 positions matching TRBD1. From germline, CDR1 is KGHDR and CDR2 SFDVKD. This CDR3 is built from 14 residues. V trimming: 3 bases; J trimming: 8 bases; junction bases outside the gene matches: 3.

This clone came up a few times. The chain has TRBV30 and TRBJ2-7; no reliable D call. Germline V gene sequence: CDR1 GTSNPN, CDR2 SVGIG (reference sequence). The V and J ends lost 2 bases and 3 bases respectively, with 5 bases between them. This CDR3 has 11 amino acids. CDR3 protein: CAWSPSYEQYF. CDR3 DNA sequence: TGTGCCTGGAGTCCTAGCTACGAGCAGTACTTC.

This clone was found once. The chain carries TRBV10-1 and TRBJ2-2, with 7 bases lining up with TRBD1. The CDR3 totals 16 residues. CDR1 is WNHNN, CDR2 SYGVQD, per germline (reference sequence). V shed 5 bases and J 0 bases; nucleotides not matched to a gene: 6. The CDR3 bases are TGCGCCAGCAGTAGGGACAGTCCTTCGAACACCGGGGAGCTGTTTTTT. Its protein is CASSRDSPSNTGELFF.

This rearrangement joins TRBV6-6 to TRBJ2-3; D is perhaps TRBD1 (6 bases). Germline CDR1 reads MNHNY; CDR2 reads SVGAGI (reference sequence). The CDR3 runs to 15 residues. Trimming removed 3 bases at V and 7 bases at J, with 17 bases between. As DNA, the CDR3 is TGTGCCAGCAGTTATAAGACAGGCCCACAAAATACGCAGTATTTT. This sequence encodes CASSYKTGPQNTQYF.

The chain carries TRBV29-1 and TRBJ1-1; the D is unclear. CDR1 is SQVTM and CDR2 is ANQGSEA in the germline V gene. V lost 2 bases and J lost 8, with 15 bases in between. CDR3 length equals 13 residues. CDR3 nucleotides: TGCAGCGTTGAACTTTCGCGGCGTCGAGAAGCTTTCTTT. Translated: CSVELSRRREAFF.

CDR3 coding DNA: TGTGCCAGCAGTTCTGGGGACAGAAACTATGGCTACACCTTC. Protein sequence: CASSSGDRNYGYTF. The chain employs TRBV28 and TRBJ1-2; 7 nucleotides agree with TRBD1. The CDR3 runs to 14 residues. The V and J ends lost 4 bases and 2 bases, in that order; junction bases with no gene match: 4. Per germline, CDR1 MDHEN and CDR2 SYDVKM.

The gene calls are TRBV12-3 or TRBV12-4 and TRBJ2-3; D gene unclear. Trimming took off 3 bases at V and 5 bases at J, with 6 bases between the two ends. This CDR3 region has 12 residues. As DNA, the CDR3 is TGTGCCAGCAGTTTTAGTAGAGATACGCAGTATTTT. It yields the protein CASSFSRDTQYF.

J is TRBJ2-6 and V is TRBV3-1 (or the pseudogene TRBV3-2), with TRBD1 matching over 9 bases. Germline assignment: CDR1 LGHDT and CDR2 YNNKEL (reference sequence). The ends lost 4 bases at V and 3 bases at J; junction bases unmatched: 10. The CDR3 has 18 amino acids. CDR3 nucleotides: TGTGCCAGCAGCCCGGGCGACAGGGGGTTCTATGGGGCCAACGTCCTGACTTTC. Translation: CASSPGDRGFYGANVLTF.

The chain combines TRBV24-1 with TRBJ1-1; D might be TRBD1 (6 bases). V was clipped by 3 bases and J by 5 bases, with 15 bases between them. CDR1 KGHDR and CDR2 SFDVKD come from the germline V gene. The CDR3 is 15 amino acids. The CDR3 nucleotides are TGTGCCACCAGTGATGCCACAGGGAAGAAAACTGAAGCTTTCTTT. Its translation: CATSDATGKKTEAFF.

This chain connects TRBV6-2 or TRBV6-3 to TRBJ1-5, with D possibly TRBD1 on 5 matching bases. V was cut by 0 bases and J by 7 bases, with 13 bases left in between. Looked up from germline, CDR1 is MNHEY and CDR2 is SVGEGT. The CDR3 loop spans 15 amino acids. This chain's CDR3 is CASSYSSRATQPQHF. The DNA of the CDR3 is TGTGCCAGCAGTTACTCGAGCAGGGCGACCCAGCCCCAGCATTTT.

The chain links TRBV7-9 to TRBJ2-3, with D possibly TRBD2 on 6 matching bases. CDR1 is SEHNR and CDR2 is FQNEAQ in the germline V gene (reference sequence). This CDR3 is 16 amino acids long. The V end lost 3 bases, the J end lost 0 bases, and 13 bases lay between the germline ends. This CDR3 is CASSFRAGRSTDTQYF. The DNA for the CDR3 is TGTGCCAGCAGCTTCAGAGCGGGTAGAAGCACAGATACGCAGTATTTT.

This chain uses TRBV6-5 with TRBJ2-4; D ambiguous. V was trimmed by 8 bases and J by 1 base, leaving 12 bases between them. This CDR3 comprises 14 residues. Germline CDR1 MNHEY, CDR2 SVGAGI. The CDR3 DNA reads TGTGCCAGCCCCCAACCAGGTGCCAAAAACATTCAGTACTTC. Its translation is CASPQPGAKNIQYF.

The chain employs TRBV19 and TRBJ2-2; D uncertain. The V and J ends lost 5 bases and 6 bases respectively, with 13 bases between them. The CDR3 spans 14 residues. Looked up from germline, CDR1 is LNHDA and CDR2 is SQIVND (reference sequence). CDR3 sequence (DNA): TGTGCCAGTAGTCCAAAACGTCCAGCCGGGGAGCTGTTTTTT. It specifies CASSPKRPAGELFF. The variable domain in full, completed from reference TRBV19 and TRBJ2-2, reads DGGITQSPKYLFRKEGQNVTLSCEQNLNHDAMYWYRQDPGQGLRLIYYSQIVNDFQKGDIAEGYSVSREKKESFPLTVTSAQKNPTAFYLCASSPKRPAGELFFGEGSRLTVL.

The V call is TRBV12-3 or TRBV12-4, the J call TRBJ2-1; D is uncertain. The CDR3 loop spans 13 amino acids. With 7 bases removed from V and 0 bases from J, the gap between germline ends came to 7 bases. In DNA form, the CDR3 reads TGTGCCAGCATGCGCTTCTCCTACAATGAGCAGTTCTTC. It translates to CASMRFSYNEQFF.

The chain joins TRBV5-6 to TRBJ1-6; a weak D match, TRBD1 (6 bases). With 4 bases removed from V and 0 bases from J, the gap between germline ends came to 11 bases. The CDR3 covers 16 residues. Germline V gives CDR1 SGHDT, CDR2 YYEEEE. DNA for the CDR3: TGTGCCAGCAGCGGGACAAAGAGCTCCTATAATTCACCCCTCCACTTT. It is translated as CASSGTKSSYNSPLHF.

The chain couples TRBV21-1 to TRBJ2-7; the D segment call TRBD2 is taken from the table without a DNA check. TRBV21-1 represents a pseudogene. The CDR3 runs to 12 residues. DNA of the CDR3: TGTGCCAGAATACGGGGAAGGTACGAGCAGTACTTC. Residues: CARIRGRYEQYF.